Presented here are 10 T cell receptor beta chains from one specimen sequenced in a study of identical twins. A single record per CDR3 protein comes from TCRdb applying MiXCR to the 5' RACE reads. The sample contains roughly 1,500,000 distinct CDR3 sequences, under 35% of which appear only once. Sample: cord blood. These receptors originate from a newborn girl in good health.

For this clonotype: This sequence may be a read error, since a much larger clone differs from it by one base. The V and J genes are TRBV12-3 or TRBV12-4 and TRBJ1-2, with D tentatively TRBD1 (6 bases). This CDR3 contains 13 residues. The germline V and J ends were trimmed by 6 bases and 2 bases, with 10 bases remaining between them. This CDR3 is CASRFGQNYGYTF. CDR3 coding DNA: TGTGCCAGCAGGTTCGGACAGAACTATGGCTACACCTTC.

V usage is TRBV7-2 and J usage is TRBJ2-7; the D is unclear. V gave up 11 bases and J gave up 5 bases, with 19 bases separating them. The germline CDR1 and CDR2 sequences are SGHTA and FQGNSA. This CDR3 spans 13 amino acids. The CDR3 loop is CALAYLFTHEQYF. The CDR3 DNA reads TGTGCCCTCGCATATCTATTTACCCACGAGCAGTACTTC.

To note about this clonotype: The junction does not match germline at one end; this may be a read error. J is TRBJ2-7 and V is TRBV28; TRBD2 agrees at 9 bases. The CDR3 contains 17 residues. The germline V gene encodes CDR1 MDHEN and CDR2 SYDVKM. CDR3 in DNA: TGTGCCAACAGTTTTACCAGGACTAGCGTTTACTCCTACGAGCAGTACTTC. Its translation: CANSFTRTSVYSYEQYF.

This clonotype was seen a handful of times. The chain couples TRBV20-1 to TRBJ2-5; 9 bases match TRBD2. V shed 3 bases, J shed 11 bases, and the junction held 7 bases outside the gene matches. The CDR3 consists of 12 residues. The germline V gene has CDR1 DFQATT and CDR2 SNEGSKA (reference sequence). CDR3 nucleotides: TGCAGTGCTAGGGGACTAGCTCGAGCTCAGTACTTC. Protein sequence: CSARGLARAQYF.

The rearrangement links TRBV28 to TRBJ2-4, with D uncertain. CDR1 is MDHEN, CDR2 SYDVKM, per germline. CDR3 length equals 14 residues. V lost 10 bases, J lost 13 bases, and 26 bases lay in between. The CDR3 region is CATRDVVSLNEQYF. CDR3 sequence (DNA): TGTGCCACCAGAGACGTCGTCTCGCTCAATGAGCAGTACTTC.

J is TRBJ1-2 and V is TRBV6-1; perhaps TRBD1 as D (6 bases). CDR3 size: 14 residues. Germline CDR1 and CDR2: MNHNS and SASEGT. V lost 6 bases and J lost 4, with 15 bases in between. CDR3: CASSQAVTGYGYTF. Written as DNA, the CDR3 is TGTGCCAGCAGCCAGGCCGTGACAGGCTATGGCTACACCTTC.

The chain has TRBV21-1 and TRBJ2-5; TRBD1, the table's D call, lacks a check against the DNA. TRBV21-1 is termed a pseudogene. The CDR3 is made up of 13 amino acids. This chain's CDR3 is CASSKGEEETQYF. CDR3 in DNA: TGTGCCAGCAGCAAGGGGGAAGAAGAGACCCAGTACTTC.

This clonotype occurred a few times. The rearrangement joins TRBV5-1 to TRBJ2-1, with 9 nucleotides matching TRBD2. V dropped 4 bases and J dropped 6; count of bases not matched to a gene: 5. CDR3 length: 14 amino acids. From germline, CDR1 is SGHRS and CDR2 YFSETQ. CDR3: CASSVNSGSNEQFF. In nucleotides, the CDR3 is TGCGCCAGCAGCGTCAATAGCGGGAGCAATGAGCAGTTCTTC.

The CDR3 coding sequence is TGCAGTGCACTGGGCGGGAGGAAGAGCGCAGATACGCAGTATTTT. This encodes CSALGGRKSADTQYF. The rearrangement links TRBV20-1 to TRBJ2-3, with TRBD2 matching over 8 bases. The CDR3 consists of 15 residues. V lost 6 bases to trimming and J lost 4 bases; unmatched junction nucleotides: 12. Germline-derived CDR1 and CDR2 are DFQATT and SNEGSKA (reference sequence).

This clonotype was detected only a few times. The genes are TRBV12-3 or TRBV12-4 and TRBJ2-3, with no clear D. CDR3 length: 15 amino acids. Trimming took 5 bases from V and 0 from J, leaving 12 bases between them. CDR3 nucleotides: TGTGCCAGCAGTACTAACTGGGATAGCACAGATACGCAGTATTTT. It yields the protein CASSTNWDSTDTQYF.